Below, 20 T cell receptor beta chains from the same sample are listed, as sequenced in a study of control samples from healthy donors and cancer patients. The repertoire was sequenced with immunoSEQ multiplex PCR; TCRdb's copy has only in-frame clones and lacks some. The table has fewer than 200,000 clones, about 93% seen once. The sequenced sample was blood. These TCRs come from a young man in good health.

V usage is TRBV2 and J usage is TRBJ2-1, with unresolved D. From germline, CDR1 is SNHLY and CDR2 FYNNEI. The CDR3 is 13 residues long. V was cut by 1 base and J by 4 bases, with 5 bases left in between. The DNA for the CDR3 is TGTGCCAGCAGTGAAGAACAGTACAATGAGCAGTTCTTC. This gives the protein CASSEEQYNEQFF.

The chain couples TRBV7-2 to TRBJ2-5; D remains ambiguous. The V end lost 2 bases, the J end lost 5 bases, and 6 bases lay between the germline ends. This CDR3 comprises 12 residues. Per germline, CDR1 SGHTA and CDR2 FQGNSA. The DNA for the CDR3 is TGTGCCAGCAGCTTACTCCGTGAGACCCAGTACTTC. This gives the protein CASSLLRETQYF.

The chain joins TRBV7-8 to TRBJ2-3; D call uncertain. Trimming removed 5 bases at V and 1 base at J, with 4 bases between. CDR1 and CDR2 from the germline V gene are SGHVS and FQNEAQ. This CDR3 contains 12 residues. CDR3 in DNA: TGTGCCAGCAGCAAACGCACAGATACGCAGTATTTT. It translates to CASSKRTDTQYF.

CDR3 protein: CASSAEGRGRGEKLFF. DNA of the CDR3: TGTGCCAGCAGCGCAGAGGGGAGAGGGCGAGGAGAAAAACTGTTTTTT. V gene TRBV9 combines with J gene TRBJ1-4; D possibly corresponds to TRBD1 (5 bases). Between the trimmed V and J ends, which lost 3 bases and 8 bases, there was a span of 20 bases. CDR1 is SGDLS and CDR2 is YYNGEE in the germline V gene. The CDR3 is 16 residues long.

The chain has TRBV28 and TRBJ2-7; the D is unclear. V lost 2 bases to trimming and J lost 0 bases, with 8 bases between them. This CDR3 has 14 amino acids. The germline CDR1 and CDR2 sequences are MDHEN and SYDVKM. The CDR3 region is CASSLQESSYEQYF. The DNA for the CDR3 is TGTGCCAGCAGTTTACAGGAAAGCTCCTACGAGCAGTACTTC.

This chain uses TRBV7-2 with TRBJ2-5; the D is unclear. This CDR3 is built from 14 residues. Germline CDR1 SGHTA, CDR2 FQGNSA. V dropped 0 bases and J dropped 5 bases, with 10 bases sitting between them. CDR3 sequence (DNA): TGTGCCAGCAGCTTAGCGCCAGGAATTGAGACCCAGTACTTC. Amino acids: CASSLAPGIETQYF.

CDR3 sequence reads: CASSDALDNSPLHF. The CDR3 DNA reads as TGCGCCAGCAGTGATGCACTAGATAATTCACCCCTCCACTTT. The J gene is TRBJ1-6, the V gene TRBV10-2, with D uncertain. CDR3 length: 14 amino acids. V was pared by 3 bases and J by 5 bases, with 8 bases between. The germline CDR1 and CDR2 sequences are WSHSY and SAAADI.

This chain joins TRBV5-5 and TRBJ2-1, with 9 positions matching TRBD1. V dropped 5 bases and J dropped 3; count of bases not matched to a gene: 12. The CDR3 consists of 17 residues. Germline CDR1 SGHKS, CDR2 YYEKEE (reference sequence). DNA of the CDR3: TGTGCCAGCAGGGCCGTTGGGGGACAGGGTGACTACAATGAGCAGTTCTTC. Translated: CASRAVGGQGDYNEQFF.

The rearrangement joins TRBV18 to TRBJ2-3; D uncertain. With 1 base removed from V and 0 bases from J, the gap between germline ends came to 8 bases. The length of the CDR3 is 15 residues. Germline CDR1 and CDR2: KGHSH and LQKENI. The CDR3: CASSPLSESTDTQYF. Written as DNA, the CDR3 is TGTGCCAGCTCACCACTCTCGGAAAGCACAGATACGCAGTATTTT.

This chain links TRBV6-6 with TRBJ2-7, with 12 bases lining up with TRBD1. J lost 9 bases, V lost 8 bases, and 8 bases had no gene match. Germline-derived CDR1 and CDR2 are MNHNY and SVGAGI (reference sequence). The CDR3 contains 13 residues. Written as DNA, the CDR3 is TGTGCCAGCGGGGGACAGGGGGCTGTAGGGCAGTACTTC. Translating gives CASGGQGAVGQYF.

The gene calls are TRBV12-5 and TRBJ1-5; 7 positions match TRBD1. The CDR3 sequence is 14 residues long. The V segment lost 6 bases and the J segment 2 bases; nucleotides outside the gene matches: 4. The germline CDR1 and CDR2 sequences are LGHNT and FRNRAP. The CDR3 region is CASGKGQGNQPQHF. CDR3 coding DNA: TGTGCTAGTGGCAAAGGACAGGGCAATCAGCCCCAGCATTTT.

In its sample, this clone was seen once. The V gene is TRBV4-2, the J gene TRBJ2-2; D may be TRBD2 (7 bases). Trimming took 4 bases from V and 4 from J, leaving 13 bases between them. CDR1 and CDR2 from the germline V gene are LGHNA and YNFKEQ. The length of the CDR3 is 15 residues. The CDR3 region is CASSLLGGATGELFF. The DNA for the CDR3 is TGTGCCAGCAGCCTCTTAGGGGGGGCCACCGGGGAGCTGTTTTTT.

This clone was seen just once. The V call is TRBV5-1, the J call TRBJ1-4, with D unclear. The germline CDR1 and CDR2 sequences are SGHRS and YFSETQ. The CDR3 length is 15 residues. V gave up 1 base and J gave up 8 bases, with 15 bases separating them. CDR3 sequence: CASSLSGMVFEKLFF. The CDR3 DNA reads as TGCGCCAGCAGCTTGTCTGGGATGGTTTTCGAAAAACTGTTTTTT.

The V and J genes are TRBV11-2 and TRBJ1-1, with D hard to call. Trimming removed 0 bases from V and 2 bases from J, with 7 bases in between. The germline gives CDR1 SGHAT, CDR2 FQNNGV. There are 14 residues in the CDR3. The CDR3 nucleotides are TGTGCCAGCAGCTTAGACTTACTAAACACTGAAGCTTTCTTT. This gives the protein CASSLDLLNTEAFF.

The V call is TRBV3-1 (or the pseudogene TRBV3-2), the J call TRBJ2-7; D is perhaps TRBD1 (6 bases). This CDR3 has 14 residues. V shed 4 bases and J shed 7 bases, with 17 bases lying between them. Germline V gives CDR1 LGHDT, CDR2 YNNKEL (reference sequence). CDR3 sequence: CASSPQGGVGEQYF. The CDR3 DNA is TGTGCCAGCAGCCCCCAAGGGGGAGTGGGTGAGCAGTACTTC.

The chain recombines TRBV10-1 with TRBJ1-5; D is uncertain. CDR3 length: 13 amino acids. Germline V lookup: CDR1 WNHNN, CDR2 SYGVQD (reference sequence). V was shortened by 4 bases and J by 4 bases, with 8 bases between the two germline ends. Here the CDR3 DNA reads TGCGCCAGCAGTGCGGCAGTGAATCAGCCCCAGCATTTT. This gives the protein CASSAAVNQPQHF.

The V gene is TRBV28, the J gene TRBJ2-5, with 7 bases identical to TRBD1. Germline V gene sequence: CDR1 MDHEN, CDR2 SYDVKM. After removal of 1 base from V and 3 bases from J, the junction contained 5 bases not matched to a gene. The CDR3 runs to 15 residues. CDR3 in amino acids: CASSLSGQRKETQYF. In nucleotides, the CDR3 is TGTGCCAGCAGTTTATCGGGACAGAGAAAAGAGACCCAGTACTTC. Using reference TRBV28 and TRBJ2-5 for the parts outside the CDR3, the full variable domain is DVKVTQSSRYLVKRTGEKVFLECVQDMDHENMFWYRQDPGLGLRLIYFSYDVKMKEKGDIPEGYSVSREKKERFSLILESASTNQTSMYLCASSLSGQRKETQYFGPGTRLLVL.

V gene TRBV18 combines with J gene TRBJ1-1, with unresolved D. Per germline, CDR1 KGHSH and CDR2 LQKENI. V was shortened by 6 bases and J by 5 bases, with 16 bases between the two germline ends. This CDR3 has 14 residues. The chain's CDR3 is CASSPGGGVTEAFF. The CDR3 DNA is TGTGCCAGCTCGCCGGGCGGCGGAGTGACTGAAGCTTTCTTT.

V usage is TRBV10-3 and J usage is TRBJ1-6; no firm D call. From germline, CDR1 is ENHRY and CDR2 SYGVKD. V dropped 10 bases and J dropped 6 bases, with 13 bases sitting between them. The CDR3 sequence is 13 residues long. In nucleotides, the CDR3 is TGTGCCACCGGCGGACTTTTTAATTCACCCCTCCACTTT. Residues: CATGGLFNSPLHF.

V gene TRBV15 combines with J gene TRBJ2-3, with a possible D match to TRBD1 (5 bases). This CDR3 has 14 amino acids. Trimming took off 5 bases at V and 4 bases at J, with 13 bases between the two ends. CDR1 and CDR2 (germline): LNHNV, YYDKDF (reference sequence). Written as DNA, the CDR3 is TGTGCCACCAGCGGTTACCTAGGGGCAGATACGCAGTATTTT. Protein sequence: CATSGYLGADTQYF.